This T cell receptor (beta chain) is drawn from a study of shared clonotypes between healthy human individuals (dated by TCRdb to the early 2020s). Regarding the complete study: The cohort included a few men and a couple of women between 18 and 49 years of age. For each donor, three plates each were used for CD4 naive and CD4 memory, two plates were used for CD8 naive, and one plate was used for CD8 memory. To estimate repertoire size and how much clonotype sharing occurs between individuals, the study deeply sequenced the blood TCR repertoires of about five healthy adults. Libraries were prepared and TCR repertoires were sequenced by different laboratories using diverse techniques, in order to increase sequencing depth and limit assay-specific biases. Each donor's leukapheresis produced roughly between roughly 0.9 and 9 billion PBMCs. Beyond this particular receptor, the publication reports: Because the study included a small number of donors, the genetic and exposure-history diversity represented was limited. Sampling was restricted to blood, and TCR repertoires in tissue are likely to differ from TCR repertoires in blood. About 5% of naive CD4, 3.5% of naive CD8, about 2.1% of memory CD4, and approximately 0.4% of memory CD8 clonotypes were shared across four donors. Larger estimated clonotype richness was generally found for naive subsets than for memory subsets. Higher generation probabilities were observed for clonotypes shared by all four sorted-subset donors than for non-shared clonotypes. Pairwise subsampling led to the expectation that sequencing depth would affect the degree of clonotype sharing among donors. Even with the large sequencing depth, rarefaction of the sorted-subset datasets indicated that sequencing was incomplete.

A remark on this clone: The clone's antigen remains unknown. Per-nucleotide qualities are absent, and no much larger clonotype sits a single base away. Other DNA variants within this sample encode the same CDR3.

Donors were healthy HIV-negative adults with no recently reported acute infections or vaccinations. Only Caucasian adults living in Nashville, Tennessee, USA were represented among the donors. CD4+ T cells were enriched through magnetic negative selection, after which naive cells were positively selected on CD45RA and the remaining negative fraction served as the memory subset. After blood collection by leukapheresis, PBMCs were isolated using Ficoll-Histopaque density gradient centrifugation and then cryopreserved in the vapor phase of liquid nitrogen. Purity and quantity of every magnetically sorted T cell population were checked by analytical flow cytometry. Each sorted fraction had its genomic DNA isolated and then quantified by UV absorbance on a Nanodrop 2000c. The V and J ends are trimmed by 1 base and 2 bases, leaving 6 bases between them. The CDR3, from cysteine to phenylalanine, totals 15 residues. CDR3 DNA is the only sequence kept; it has 45 bases, read in frame from the first base. The germline V gene encodes CDR1 KGHSH and CDR2 LQKENI.

TCR CDR3 regions were amplified from genomic DNA by multiplex PCR using the deep immunoSEQ assay. For each cell subset, the extracted genomic DNA was distributed evenly across all wells of several immunoSEQ 96-well plates, and each plate served as one replicate. For sorted subsets, roughly 190 ng of genomic DNA, equivalent to roughly 33,000 T cell genomes, went into each replicate PCR. Purified libraries were quantified with a Qubit 3.0 fluorometer, sized on a Bioanalyzer 2100, and re-quantified with the KAPA Library Quantification kit. Every immunoSEQ 96-well plate was sequenced on a separate single-read 150-cycle Illumina NextSeq 550 flow cell. The study's own analysis went as follows. The immunoSEQ output contained only junctional sequences without quality scores, so filtering could not match that applied to full-length reads. Sequences were annotated with PyIR, a Python wrapper for IgBLAST v1.9, using IMGT germline references to assign V/J genes and CDR3. Reads with weak V/J assignments (E-value above 1e-6), missing CDR3, stop codons, out-of-frame junctions, or ambiguous translated residues were removed. V3J clonotypes were defined as sequences sharing the same inferred V gene, J gene, and CDR3 amino acid sequence. To compute the percentage overlap between repertoires, the number of shared unique clonotypes was divided by the size of the smaller repertoire. Repertoire richness was assessed with RTK rarefaction, the Chao1 estimator, and Recon v2.1 estimates of unobserved clonotypes. Generation probabilities for all TCRbeta clonotypes obtained by the gDNA method from a few donors were computed using OLGA. TCRdb holds this immuneACCESS table with in-frame rearrangements only. Some clones are missing; in checked studies, unresolved V genes explain under half, and the rest has no known cause. V, J and clone size are taken as reported in that table, and D and trimming were inferred from the DNA itself. This sample lists about 1 million clones; about three quarters were detected once. The top ten constitute approximately 1.3% of the sample.

This receptor was identified in a man younger than 35 in good health. The sequencing input was memory CD4+ T cells sorted from blood. The sample's cell subset or site label, in plain terms: CD45RA-negative fraction. The chain uses TRBV18 and TRBJ2-6, with the D gene too uncertain to name. DNA sequence: TGTGCCAGCTCACCACAGGGTGCTGGGGCCAACGTCCTGACTTTC. It is translated as CASSPQGAGANVLTF.